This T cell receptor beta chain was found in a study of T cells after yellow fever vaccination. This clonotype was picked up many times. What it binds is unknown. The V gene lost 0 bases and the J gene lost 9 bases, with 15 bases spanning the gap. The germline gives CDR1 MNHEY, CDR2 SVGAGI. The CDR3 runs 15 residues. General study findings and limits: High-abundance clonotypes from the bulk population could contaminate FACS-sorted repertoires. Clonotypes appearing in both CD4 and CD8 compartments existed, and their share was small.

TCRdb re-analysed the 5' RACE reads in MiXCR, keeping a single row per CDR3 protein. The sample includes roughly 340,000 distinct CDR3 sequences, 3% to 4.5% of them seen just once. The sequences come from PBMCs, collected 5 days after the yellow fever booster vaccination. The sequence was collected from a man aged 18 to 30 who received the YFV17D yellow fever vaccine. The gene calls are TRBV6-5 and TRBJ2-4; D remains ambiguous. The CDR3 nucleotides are TGTGCCAGCAGTTACTCGCTGGGCCTGCCTGGCATTCAGTACTTC. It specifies CASSYSLGLPGIQYF.